The 4 T cell receptor beta chains in this list originate from one sample, sequenced in a study of T cells after yellow fever vaccination. TCRdb reanalysed the 5' RACE reads using MiXCR and keeps one entry per CDR3 protein. The sample includes under 90,000 distinct CDR3 sequences, over 6% of them seen just once. This material consisted of CD8+ T cells sorted from PBMCs, taken roughly seven weeks after the first yellow fever vaccination. These receptors originate from a young man who received the YFV17D yellow fever vaccine.

This clonotype has a count of ten or more. The chain has TRBV11-2 and TRBJ2-1, with 12 bases matching TRBD1. CDR3 size: 17 residues. V lost 5 bases to trimming and J lost 4 bases; unmatched junction nucleotides: 9. Germline V gives CDR1 SGHAT, CDR2 FQNNGV. This chain's CDR3 is CASSPGDRGPGYNEQFF. The CDR3 DNA follows: TGTGCCAGCAGCCCCGGGGACAGGGGGCCAGGGTACAATGAGCAGTTCTTC.

There are many counts of this clonotype. The chain joins TRBV6-5 to TRBJ2-7; D gene unclear. From germline, CDR1 is MNHEY and CDR2 SVGAGI. Trimming removed 4 bases from V and 0 bases from J, with 7 bases in between. The CDR3 extends over 13 amino acids. Written as DNA, the CDR3 is TGTGCCAGCAGTTTGGTAAACTCCTACGAGCAGTACTTC. Translated, it gives CASSLVNSYEQYF.

This chain joins TRBV5-6 and TRBJ2-1, with D maybe TRBD1 (5 bases). This CDR3 has 14 amino acids. Germline CDR1 reads SGHDT; CDR2 reads YYEEEE. V dropped 4 bases and J dropped 10 bases, with 18 bases sitting between them. CDR3 DNA sequence: TGTGCCAGCAGCCCTGGTGGGGCGCCGCGGGAGCAGTTCTTC. This translates into CASSPGGAPREQFF.

The sample holds a few counts of this clonotype. The DNA of the CDR3 is TGCGCCAGCGGTATTTGGGGGGACACAGATACGCAGTATTTT. This translates into CASGIWGDTDTQYF. The chain recombines TRBV4-1 with TRBJ2-3, with a weak D call TRBD2 (6 bases). CDR1 is MGHRA and CDR2 is YSYEKL in the germline V gene. The length of the CDR3 is 14 residues. Deletions cut 8 bases from V and 2 bases from J, with 14 bases between.